This entry lists 21 T cell receptor beta chains sequenced from one sample in a study of cytomegalovirus exposure and HLA in healthy donors (TCRdb year 2017). Receptor amplification or capture employed the immunoSEQ multiplex PCR assay. In its TCRdb copy, this immuneACCESS table keeps in-frame sequences only and misses some clones. Where compared with another copy, unresolved V genes explain less than half of these, and the others have no known cause. For this sample the table gives some 79,000 clones, of which around 94% were detected only once. The top ten clones comprise roughly 3% of the sample. The material sequenced was PBMCs. These receptors originate from a woman in her late teens or twenties in good health and CMV-seropositive.

This CDR3 reads CASRQGDPNQPQHF. CDR3 coding DNA: TGTGCCAGTAGGCAGGGGGATCCCAATCAGCCCCAGCATTTT. The rearrangement joins TRBV19 to TRBJ1-5; 7 bases are a match to TRBD1. Germline assignment: CDR1 LNHDA and CDR2 SQIVND (reference sequence). The CDR3 extends over 14 amino acids. V gave up 6 bases and J gave up 3 bases; unmatched junction bases: 5.

The chain recombines TRBV30 with TRBJ1-3; D perhaps matches TRBD1 (5 bases). The CDR3 has 15 residues. In germline, CDR1 is GTSNPN, CDR2 SVGIG (reference sequence). Trimming took off 3 bases at V and 0 bases at J, with 12 bases between the two ends. In nucleotides, the CDR3 is TGTGCCTGGAGAAAAACAGGATACTCTGGAAACACCATATATTTT. Residues: CAWRKTGYSGNTIYF.

The chain has TRBV7-3 and TRBJ2-1; D may be TRBD2 (6 bases). The CDR3 loop spans 13 amino acids. From germline, CDR1 is SGHTA and CDR2 FQGTGA. The V end lost 5 bases, the J end lost 12 bases, and 17 bases lay between the germline ends. The CDR3 DNA sequence: TGTGCCAGCAGCCCGTCACCGCACGGGGGGCAGTTCTTC. Translated: CASSPSPHGGQFF.

This chain connects TRBV14 to TRBJ1-2; D gene ambiguous. The CDR3 length is 16 residues. V was cut by 2 bases and J by 0 bases, with 13 bases left in between. The V gene's germline CDR1 is SGHDN and CDR2 FVKESK. In nucleotides, the CDR3 is TGTGCCAGCAGCCAATCCGGGATTGGTACTAACTATGGCTACACCTTC. Amino acid sequence: CASSQSGIGTNYGYTF.

The V and J genes are TRBV6-5 and TRBJ1-6; D perhaps matches TRBD1 (5 bases). Germline-derived CDR1 and CDR2 are MNHEY and SVGAGI. Deletions cut 2 bases from V and 6 bases from J, with 11 bases between. CDR3 length equals 15 residues. The CDR3 reads CASSYEGTLNSPLHF. The CDR3 region has the DNA TGTGCCAGCAGTTACGAGGGGACTCTTAATTCACCCCTCCACTTT.

The CDR3 is CASSIPGGSDTQYF. The CDR3 nucleotides are TGTGCCAGCAGCATCCCCGGGGGTTCAGATACGCAGTATTTT. The V call is TRBV7-9, the J call TRBJ2-3, with D perhaps matching TRBD2 (6 bases). The ends were cut back, 5 bases at V and 4 bases at J, with 13 bases in the middle. Germline CDR1 reads SEHNR; CDR2 reads FQNEAQ (reference sequence). The CDR3 spans 14 residues.

DNA of the CDR3: TGTGCCAGCAGCTTGCAGACAGGGGCCACTGAAGCTTTCTTT. This sequence encodes CASSLQTGATEAFF. The V and J genes are TRBV11-2 and TRBJ1-1, with 8 bases aligning to TRBD1. This CDR3 comprises 14 residues. The germline V gene has CDR1 SGHAT and CDR2 FQNNGV. Germline trimming cut 3 bases from V and 4 bases from J; bases unmatched to any gene: 4.

The V call is TRBV6-1, the J call TRBJ1-2, with D unclear. V was trimmed by 6 bases and J by 10 bases, leaving 15 bases between them. This CDR3 is built from 12 residues. Per the germline V gene, CDR1 is MNHNS and CDR2 is SASEGT. The CDR3 spells CASSLRESVYTF. As DNA, the CDR3 is TGTGCCAGCAGCTTGAGGGAATCGGTCTACACCTTC.

This chain connects TRBV7-2 to TRBJ1-5; D might be TRBD1 (6 bases). The CDR3 runs to 13 residues. Looked up from germline, CDR1 is SGHTA and CDR2 is FQGNSA. Trimming left V 5 bases short and J 7 bases short, with 12 bases between. The DNA for the CDR3 is TGTGCCAGCAGCCCACAGGGTGGGCAGCCCCAGCATTTT. It yields the protein CASSPQGGQPQHF.

The rearrangement joins TRBV7-9 to TRBJ1-4, with D possibly matching TRBD1 (5 bases). This CDR3 contains 14 residues. The germline V and J ends were trimmed by 6 bases and 4 bases, with 12 bases remaining between them. Looked up from germline, CDR1 is SEHNR and CDR2 is FQNEAQ (reference sequence). This CDR3 is CASRETTVNEKLFF. CDR3 DNA sequence: TGTGCCAGCAGGGAAACGACAGTTAATGAAAAACTGTTTTTT.

CDR3 DNA: TGCGCCAGCAGCTTGGAGGGGGTAGGTGGCTATGGCTACACCTTC. Translating it yields CASSLEGVGGYGYTF. The chain recombines TRBV5-1 with TRBJ1-2; possible D gene TRBD1, 6 bases. V lost 0 bases and J lost 4, with 13 bases in between. The CDR3 has 15 residues. CDR1 is SGHRS, CDR2 YFSETQ, per germline.

J is TRBJ2-7 and V is TRBV27, with TRBD2 matching over 14 bases. In germline, CDR1 is MNHEY, CDR2 SMNVEV (reference sequence). The CDR3 totals 19 residues. J gave up 4 bases and V 5 bases, and 16 bases lay outside the gene matches. CDR3 protein: CASSHIGTSGSTAGYEQYF. The CDR3 DNA reads as TGTGCCAGCAGTCACATCGGGACTAGCGGGAGTACAGCGGGTTACGAGCAGTACTTC.

The chain is built from TRBV6-1 and TRBJ2-7; 12 bases are shared with TRBD1. Germline V CDR1 and CDR2: MNHNS, SASEGT. J was trimmed by 6 bases and V by 1 base; bases with no gene match: 10. This CDR3 contains 17 residues. CDR3 amino acids: CASSEGWIGDRGPEQYF. The DNA for the CDR3 is TGTGCCAGCAGTGAAGGATGGATTGGGGACAGGGGGCCCGAGCAGTACTTC.

The chain is built from TRBV11-2 and TRBJ1-1; no reliable D call. The germline V gene has CDR1 SGHAT and CDR2 FQNNGV. The V end was cut by 1 base, the J end by 3 bases, with 12 bases between. The CDR3 length is 15 residues. CDR3 protein: CASSLVVGRDTEAFF. For the CDR3, the DNA is TGTGCCAGCAGCTTAGTTGTGGGTCGGGACACTGAAGCTTTCTTT.

The rearrangement joins TRBV6-1 to TRBJ2-2; possible D gene TRBD1, 6 bases. Germline values: CDR1 MNHNS, CDR2 SASEGT. Trimming shortened V by 7 bases and J by 5 bases, and 14 bases separated the two germline ends. CDR3 length: 14 residues. CDR3 nucleotide sequence: TGTGCCAGCATCTCACCAGGGGATACCGGGGAGCTGTTTTTT. It codes for CASISPGDTGELFF.

The chain has TRBV28 and TRBJ2-7, with a tentative D call TRBD1 (6 bases). Germline-derived CDR1 and CDR2 are MDHEN and SYDVKM. V dropped 2 bases and J dropped 4 bases, with 12 bases sitting between them. There are 14 residues in the CDR3. In DNA form, the CDR3 reads TGTGCCAGCAGTTTAGGAGGACAGAAGTACGAGCAGTACTTC. Its translation: CASSLGGQKYEQYF. Drawing the rest from reference TRBV28 and TRBJ2-7, the complete variable domain is DVKVTQSSRYLVKRTGEKVFLECVQDMDHENMFWYRQDPGLGLRLIYFSYDVKMKEKGDIPEGYSVSREKKERFSLILESASTNQTSMYLCASSLGGQKYEQYFGPGTRLTVT.

The V gene is TRBV6-5, the J gene TRBJ1-5; 9 nucleotides agree with TRBD1. The germline V gene has CDR1 MNHEY and CDR2 SVGAGI. The CDR3 has 14 residues. J gave up 5 bases and V 6 bases, and 5 bases lay outside the gene matches. Here the CDR3 DNA reads TGTGCCAGCAGCCCCGGGACAGGGTATCAGCCCCAGCATTTT. Translating it yields CASSPGTGYQPQHF.

The chain couples TRBV7-2 to TRBJ1-6; weak D call: TRBD1 (6 bases). The ends were cut back, 1 base at V and 9 bases at J, with 13 bases in the middle. This CDR3 contains 15 residues. Looked up from germline, CDR1 is SGHTA and CDR2 is FQGNSA. The CDR3 DNA follows: TGTGCCAGCAGCTTAGTGGGTGGGGGCGGTTCACCCCTCCACTTT. Its protein product is CASSLVGGGGSPLHF.

This clone came up once. This chain joins TRBV19 and TRBJ2-3, with D possibly matching TRBD1 (5 bases). V lost 1 base and J lost 5, with 10 bases in between. Germline assignment: CDR1 LNHDA and CDR2 SQIVND (reference sequence). The CDR3 extends over 14 amino acids. The CDR3: CASSIVRQGDTQYF. In DNA form, the CDR3 reads TGTGCCAGTAGTATAGTCAGGCAGGGAGATACGCAGTATTTT.

The chain combines TRBV6-1 with TRBJ2-7; unclear D gene. The V and J ends lost 3 bases and 1 base respectively, with 7 bases between them. The germline V gene has CDR1 MNHNS and CDR2 SASEGT. The CDR3 covers 13 residues. CDR3 loop: CASSDLGSYEQYF. CDR3 coding DNA: TGTGCCAGCAGTGATCTAGGATCCTACGAGCAGTACTTC.

V is TRBV7-6 and J is TRBJ2-7; 11 positions agree with TRBD2. Germline V gene sequence: CDR1 SGHVS, CDR2 FNYEAQ. This CDR3 contains 14 residues. The CDR3 nucleotides are TGTGCGCACATCGTCACTAGCGGGAGTTACGAGCAGTACTTC. This translates into CAHIVTSGSYEQYF.